A single sample is the source of the 23 T cell receptor beta chains below, sequenced in a study of control samples from healthy donors and cancer patients. Method: immunoSEQ multiplex PCR; TCRdb's copy keeps in-frame clones and lacks some. The repertoire holds about 100,000 clones, with about 88% as singletons. The sequencing input was blood. The receptors shown here come from a woman aged 45-65 years in good health.

This clone was detected only a few times. The chain carries TRBV19 and TRBJ2-2, with 10 bases matching TRBD2. J was trimmed by 5 bases and V by 5 bases; bases with no gene match: 17. CDR3 length equals 19 residues. CDR1 is LNHDA, CDR2 SQIVND, per germline (reference sequence). The chain's CDR3 is CASSPLRASGGSGTGELFF. The CDR3 coding sequence is TGTGCCAGTAGTCCCCTCCGAGCTAGCGGGGGAAGTGGGACCGGGGAGCTGTTTTTT.

The chain has TRBV21-1 and TRBJ2-5; the table assigns TRBD1, which was not confirmed against the DNA. TRBV21-1 constitutes a pseudogene. The CDR3 consists of 14 residues. CDR3 loop: CASSNGTAQETQYF. CDR3 sequence (DNA): TGTGCCAGCAGCAACGGGACAGCTCAAGAGACCCAGTACTTC.

The V and J genes are TRBV30 and TRBJ1-5; D gene unclear. Germline loops: CDR1 GTSNPN, CDR2 SVGIG (reference sequence). The length of the CDR3 is 11 residues. V gave up 2 bases and J gave up 10 bases, with 9 bases separating them. The CDR3 reads CAWSSMGPQHF. The CDR3 DNA sequence: TGTGCCTGGAGTTCGATGGGTCCCCAGCATTTT.

This chain connects TRBV6-5 to TRBJ2-7, with 9 bases fitting TRBD1. The ends lost 6 bases at V and 6 bases at J; junction bases unmatched: 12. This CDR3 has 15 residues. Germline values: CDR1 MNHEY, CDR2 SVGAGI. In DNA form, the CDR3 reads TGTGCCAGCAGCGAGCCCGGGACAGGGCGTCCCGAGCAGTACTTC. Its protein is CASSEPGTGRPEQYF.

V gene TRBV7-7 combines with J gene TRBJ2-1; 10 bases line up with TRBD1. Trimming at V came to 5 bases and at J to 6 bases, leaving 7 bases not matched to a gene. Germline V gene sequence: CDR1 SSHAT, CDR2 FNYEAQ (reference sequence). The CDR3 is 15 amino acids. CDR3 residues: CASSPGTGDSNEQFF. The CDR3 DNA reads as TGTGCCAGCAGCCCCGGGACAGGGGACAGCAATGAGCAGTTCTTC.

The chain is built from TRBV14 and TRBJ2-3; no clear D. Germline V gene data show CDR1 as SGHDN and CDR2 as FVKESK. The length of the CDR3 is 15 residues. Trimming took 0 bases from V and 2 from J, leaving 9 bases between them. CDR3 residues: CASSQDLRYTDTQYF. The CDR3 DNA follows: TGTGCCAGCAGCCAAGATCTGAGATACACAGATACGCAGTATTTT.

The genes are TRBV12-3 or TRBV12-4 and TRBJ1-6, with D possibly TRBD1 on 5 matching bases. There are 13 residues in the CDR3. Trimming left V 3 bases short and J 6 bases short, with 6 bases between. As DNA, the CDR3 is TGTGCCAGCAGTTTCCAGGGTAATTCACCCCTCCACTTT. Translated, it gives CASSFQGNSPLHF.

The rearrangement uses TRBV29-1 and TRBJ2-5; 16 bases align to TRBD2. After removal of 4 bases from V and 4 bases from J, the junction contained 6 bases not matched to a gene. Germline V gene lookup returns CDR1 SQVTM and CDR2 ANQGSEA. The CDR3 is made up of 16 amino acids. The CDR3 here is CSVAGLAGGPRETQYF. CDR3 bases: TGCAGCGTTGCGGGACTAGCGGGGGGGCCGAGAGAGACCCAGTACTTC.

The chain couples TRBV10-2 to TRBJ1-6, with 8 bases lining up with TRBD1. Germline V gives CDR1 WSHSY, CDR2 SAAADI. This CDR3 contains 12 residues. The V and J ends lost 10 bases and 10 bases, in that order; junction bases with no gene match: 6. The CDR3 sequence is CAIGTGRSPLHF. CDR3 nucleotide sequence: TGCGCCATCGGGACAGGAAGATCACCCCTCCACTTT.

V is TRBV4-1 and J is TRBJ1-1, with D uncertain. Trimming left V 2 bases short and J 8 bases short, with 15 bases between. The CDR3 runs 14 residues. CDR1 is MGHRA, CDR2 YSYEKL, per germline. CDR3 amino acids: CASSQPVEADEAFF. In nucleotides, the CDR3 is TGCGCCAGCAGCCAACCTGTGGAGGCCGACGAAGCTTTCTTT.

The gene calls are TRBV6-5 and TRBJ1-2; 8 bases map to TRBD1. J was trimmed by 6 bases and V by 2 bases; bases with no gene match: 5. This CDR3 is built from 14 residues. CDR1 and CDR2 from the germline V gene are MNHEY and SVGAGI. The CDR3 region is CASSYGQGADGYTF. CDR3 bases: TGTGCCAGCAGTTACGGGCAGGGGGCGGATGGCTACACCTTC.

In this sample, this clone turned up once. The genes are TRBV6-5 and TRBJ2-1; no firm D call. From germline, CDR1 is MNHEY and CDR2 SVGAGI. The CDR3 length is 12 residues. V lost 5 bases and J lost 13, with 15 bases in between. The CDR3: CASSPPVGGQFF. CDR3 nucleotide sequence: TGTGCCAGCAGTCCGCCGGTGGGCGGTCAGTTCTTC.

The chain is built from TRBV10-3 and TRBJ1-5; D possibly corresponds to TRBD1 (6 bases). The CDR3 totals 15 residues. Trimming cost V 7 bases and J 2 bases, with 15 bases left between them. Germline V lookup: CDR1 ENHRY, CDR2 SYGVKD. The CDR3 DNA is TGTGCCATCACCCAGTCGCCAGGGGGCAATCAGCCCCAGCATTTT. This codes for CAITQSPGGNQPQHF.

The chain links TRBV7-9 to TRBJ1-2; the D gene is possibly TRBD1 (5 bases). Trimming cost V 6 bases and J 7 bases, with 18 bases left between them. CDR3 size: 14 residues. Germline-derived CDR1 and CDR2 are SEHNR and FQNEAQ (reference sequence). The CDR3: CASSWGTYRGGYTF. CDR3 nucleotides: TGTGCCAGCAGTTGGGGGACTTACCGGGGTGGCTACACCTTC. Supplemented by reference TRBV7-9 and TRBJ1-2, the full variable domain reads DTGVSQNPRHKITKRGQNVTFRCDPISEHNRLYWYRQTLGQGPEFLTYFQNEAQLEKSRLLSDRFSAERPKGSFSTLEIQRTEQGDSAMYLCASSWGTYRGGYTFGSGTRLTVV.

The genes are TRBV6-5 and TRBJ2-1, with TRBD1 matching over 8 bases. The germline V gene encodes CDR1 MNHEY and CDR2 SVGAGI. The CDR3 sequence is 15 residues long. The junction had 4 bases not matched to a gene; V was cut back by 0 bases and J by 6 bases. The CDR3 DNA follows: TGTGCCAGCAGTTACTCGGACAGGGTGATCAATGAGCAGTTCTTC. Protein sequence: CASSYSDRVINEQFF.

The sample holds one count of this clone. The chain recombines TRBV19 with TRBJ2-3; 8 bases fit TRBD2. The CDR3 covers 16 residues. J gave up 4 bases and V 4 bases, and 10 bases lay outside the gene matches. CDR1 LNHDA and CDR2 SQIVND come from the germline V gene (reference sequence). DNA for the CDR3: TGTGCCAGTAGTACCAAGAGCGGGAGAGGGTCAGATACGCAGTATTTT. Protein product: CASSTKSGRGSDTQYF. The full variable domain, in which reference TRBV19 and TRBJ2-3 provide the parts outside the CDR3, is DGGITQSPKYLFRKEGQNVTLSCEQNLNHDAMYWYRQDPGQGLRLIYYSQIVNDFQKGDIAEGYSVSREKKESFPLTVTSAQKNPTAFYLCASSTKSGRGSDTQYFGPGTRLTVL.

The J gene is TRBJ1-4, the V gene TRBV6-6; possibly TRBD1 for D (6 bases). Germline V gives CDR1 MNHNY, CDR2 SVGAGI (reference sequence). V shed 0 bases and J shed 8 bases, with 13 bases lying between them. The CDR3 sequence is 15 residues long. CDR3 residues: CASSYSGGMREKLFF. The DNA for the CDR3 is TGTGCCAGCAGTTACTCAGGGGGAATGAGGGAAAAACTGTTTTTT.

J is TRBJ2-5 and V is TRBV9; the match to TRBD2 covers 7 bases. Germline CDR1 is SGDLS and CDR2 is YYNGEE. The junction had 7 bases not matched to a gene; V was cut back by 6 bases and J by 5 bases. The CDR3 runs to 13 residues. The CDR3 coding sequence is TGTGCCAGCACCCGAAGGGAGGGGGAGACCCAGTACTTC. It yields the protein CASTRREGETQYF. The entire variable domain, with the rest obtained from reference TRBV9 and TRBJ2-5, is as follows: DSGVTQTPKHLITATGQRVTLRCSPRSGDLSVYWYQQSLDQGLQFLIQYYNGEERAKGNILERFSAQQFPDLHSELNLSSLELGDSALYFCASTRREGETQYFGPGTRLLVL.

This chain links TRBV30 with TRBJ1-2; D is possibly TRBD1 (6 bases). The V end was cut by 0 bases, the J end by 4 bases, with 12 bases between. The V gene's germline CDR1 is GTSNPN and CDR2 SVGIG (reference sequence). The CDR3 is made up of 14 amino acids. CDR3 sequence (DNA): TGTGCCTGGAGTGTACAGGGACCTCCCTATGGCTACACCTTC. This codes for CAWSVQGPPYGYTF.

This rearrangement joins TRBV16 to TRBJ2-7, with 8 bases fitting TRBD1. V shed 2 bases and J 3 bases; nucleotides not matched to a gene: 9. The CDR3 is 16 residues long. Germline CDR1 and CDR2: KGHSY and FQNENV. CDR3 sequence: CASSQSPGQGHYEQYV. For the CDR3, the DNA is TGTGCCAGCAGCCAAAGTCCAGGACAGGGACACTACGAGCAGTACGTC.

The V call is TRBV25-1, the J call TRBJ1-5; weak D call: TRBD1 (5 bases). CDR1 is MGHDK and CDR2 is SYGVNS in the germline V gene. Trimming removed 3 bases from V and 9 bases from J, with 21 bases in between. The CDR3 is made up of 16 amino acids. CDR3 in amino acids: CASSDLGRGDGGPQHF. CDR3 nucleotides: TGTGCCAGCAGTGATCTGGGGAGGGGCGACGGGGGGCCCCAGCATTTT.

The chain is built from TRBV3-1 (or the pseudogene TRBV3-2) and TRBJ2-1; D may be TRBD1 (6 bases). The V end was cut by 4 bases, the J end by 0 bases, with 13 bases between. This CDR3 is built from 16 residues. Germline V CDR1 and CDR2: LGHDT, YNNKEL (reference sequence). The CDR3 DNA is TGTGCCAGCAGCCCACCGGGACACCTCTCCTACAATGAGCAGTTCTTC. Its translation is CASSPPGHLSYNEQFF.

A few counts support this clone. The chain employs TRBV6-2 or TRBV6-3 and TRBJ1-1, with a tentative D call TRBD1 (5 bases). The CDR3 spans 14 residues. Germline V CDR1 and CDR2: MNHEY, SVGEGT. Trimming pared 5 bases from V and 1 base from J, leaving 11 bases between. The CDR3 DNA reads as TGTGCCAGCAGTCCCCATGGACAGAACACTGAAGCTTTCTTT. Translation: CASSPHGQNTEAFF.